These T cell receptor beta chains were read from a single sample in a study of cytomegalovirus exposure and HLA in healthy donors. Libraries were prepared by immunoSEQ multiplex PCR; TCRdb keeps only in-frame clonotypes and omits some of them. The sample includes about 110,000 clones, around 61% seen only once; the top ten take roughly 2.4%. The sequenced sample consisted of PBMCs. These TCRs come from a woman aged 25 to 39 in good health and CMV-seronegative. Each CDR3 is given with its conserved first and last residue. The size entry is marked missing in some rows and otherwise reads once, few, many or a size class.

TRBJ2-5 | TRBV6-4 | - | CASSDPAGSSGTQETQYF
TRBJ2-1 | TRBV30 | few | CAWNNRASGRVSNEQFF
TRBJ1-5 | TRBV19 | - | CASSIDRGPQHF
TRBJ1-5 | TRBV5-1 | - | CASSLASDSNQPQHF
TRBJ1-1 | TRBV11-2 | - | CASSLRRGLAEAFF
TRBJ2-5 | TRBV28 | - | CASGGALGEETQYF
TRBJ2-3 | TRBV9 | - | CASSVYRDRGTDTQYF
TRBJ1-1 | TRBV20-1 | - | CSVKKNTEAFF
TRBJ2-6 | TRBV19 | few | CASSARDQGANVLTF
TRBJ2-3 | TRBV2 | - | CASGVGTSYYTDTQYF
TRBJ2-1 | TRBV27 | - | CASSLSLAGGVEQFF
TRBJ2-1 | TRBV7-3 | once | CASSLLAGPYNEQFF
TRBJ2-3 | TRBV6-6 | few | CASSWAADTQYF
TRBJ2-1 | TRBV19 | - | CASSISGLAGIYYNEQFF
TRBJ2-3 | TRBV6-4 | - | CASSDGLAGGTDTQYF
TRBJ2-2 | TRBV28 | - | CASSFPEYAGELFF
TRBJ1-2 | TRBV27 | - | CASSRTGESGYTF
TRBJ1-3 | TRBV5-1 | - | CASSTTGSGNTIYF
TRBJ2-7 | TRBV7-6 | few | CASSLRGQGYEQYF
TRBJ2-3 | TRBV4-3 | few | CASSQDGLAGGADTQYF
TRBJ2-2 | TRBV7-3 | - | CASSQGQGETGELFF
TRBJ2-3 | TRBV28 | few | CASSLGQFSDTQYF